This T cell receptor beta chain was retrieved from a study of T cell repertoires in cytomegalovirus infection (dated by TCRdb to about 2019). Notes on the research overall: Peptide stimulations targeted recently identified HLA-C-restricted CMV epitopes, whose presentation resists viral immunomodulation, together with well-studied HLA-B-restricted epitopes. Donor HLA type was relevant to the analysis, as public TCR beta signatures indicated carriage of CMV infection together with the matching HLA type. Findings and caveats that apply to the study as a whole: In both this cohort and an independent cohort of 300 to 450 donors, the cumulative frequency of public TCR beta family members distinguished carriers of CMV infection plus the relevant HLA type. The ex vivo response was dominated by HLA-C-restricted CMV-specific TCR beta clonotypes, which also provided the single most frequent clonotype in two of eight donors.

What the treatment or condition label conveys for this sample: in vitro stimulation with specific CMV peptide epitopes to enrich CMV-specific T cells. For CDR1 and CDR2, the germline V gene lists SGHTA and FQGNSA. Deletion took 7 bases off V and 4 bases off J, with a span of 20 bases between the germline ends. Spanning cysteine to phenylalanine, the CDR3 consists of 15 amino acids. The CDR3 DNA has 45 bases and is translated from base 1. Only a few counts were recorded for this clonotype. The antigen it recognizes is unknown. The record has no base qualities; no much larger clone is one base away. Sequencing was carried out with an Illumina HiSeq 1500. TCRdb passed the public sequencing reads through fastp at Q25 and MiXCR, retaining productive beta sequences. When rows share a CDR3 protein, they turn into one entry using the most common DNA and genes. A total of around 340,000 distinct CDR3 sequences appear in this sample, 25% to 35% of them only once. Of the sample, roughly 20% falls within the top ten clones.

The rearranged segments are TRBV7-2 and TRBJ2-7; the D gene cannot be named for sure. The sequenced sample was cultured PBMCs, obtained from culture after CMV antigen stimulation. This clonotype originated in a human donor in good health (CMV status not recorded). Some clones in this sample may be carry-over from other donors' samples. The nucleotide sequence is given as TGTGCCAGCATTTCCACGAGGAAGAACGTATACGAGCAGTACTTC. It encodes CASISTRKNVYEQYF.